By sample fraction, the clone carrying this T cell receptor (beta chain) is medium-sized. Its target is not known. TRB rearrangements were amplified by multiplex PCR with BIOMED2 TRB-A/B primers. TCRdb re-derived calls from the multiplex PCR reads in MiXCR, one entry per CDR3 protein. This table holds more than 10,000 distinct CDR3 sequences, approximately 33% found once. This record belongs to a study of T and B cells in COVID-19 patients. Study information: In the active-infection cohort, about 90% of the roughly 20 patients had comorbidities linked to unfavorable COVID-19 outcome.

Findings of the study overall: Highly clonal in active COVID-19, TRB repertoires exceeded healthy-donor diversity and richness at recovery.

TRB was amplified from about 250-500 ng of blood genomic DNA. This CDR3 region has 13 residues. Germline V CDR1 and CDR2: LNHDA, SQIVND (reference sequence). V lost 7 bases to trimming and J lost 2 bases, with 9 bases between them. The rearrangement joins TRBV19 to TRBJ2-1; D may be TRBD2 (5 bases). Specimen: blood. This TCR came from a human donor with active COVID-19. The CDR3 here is CASTSGTYNEQFF. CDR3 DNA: TGTGCCAGTACGTCCGGGACCTACAATGAGCAGTTCTTC.